This TCR beta chain was documented in a study of radiotherapy plus CTLA-4 blockade in lung cancer (dated by TCRdb to 2016 to 2018). Background on the whole study: Among the enrolled patients, under 20% had an objective response, and 25% to 40% reached disease control.

Comments on this clone: The specificity of this receptor is unknown. Base qualities are not recorded, but no much larger clone differs from it by a single base.

Relative to germline, V is missing 6 bases and J is missing 4 bases, with 12 bases of the junction outside any gene match. The germline V gene yields MNHNS for CDR1 and SASEGT for CDR2. The CDR3 runs 15 amino acids, cysteine and phenylalanine included. Solely the CDR3 DNA is kept, with 45 bases framed from the first base. Library creation used the immunoSEQ multiplex PCR assay. TCRdb took over this immuneACCESS table, retaining in-frame rearrangements with V and J assigned. Such tables are incomplete; in checked studies, under half of the missing clones stem from an unresolved V gene, and the remainder is unexplained. This sample comprises around 53,000 clones, less than 90% of them detected only once. The ten largest clones take up about 17% of the sample. Summary of the overall study and its limitations: After treatment with radiotherapy and ipilimumab, TCR clones that originated in tumors expanded in peripheral blood. The strongest predictors of response, as reported, were early dynamic changes in blood T cell clones along with a rise in serum interferon-beta after radiation.

The study tested focal radiation therapy combined with CTLA-4 blockade (ipilimumab) in patients with chemo-refractory metastatic non-small-cell lung cancer. The sequence derives from a human donor with non-small cell lung cancer that progressed on radiotherapy plus ipilimumab. Some clones in this sample may be carry-over from other donors' samples. Sequences were derived from peripheral blood, sampled from a patient treated with radiotherapy plus ipilimumab. This chain is built from TRBV6-1 and TRBJ2-7; a stretch of 7 junction bases matches TRBD1. The DNA sequence is as follows: TGTGCCAGCAGGACGATGTGGACAGGACGATACGAGCAGTACTTC. Translated, it reads CASRTMWTGRYEQYF.